This T cell receptor beta chain was identified during a study of blood T cell repertoires in COVID-19. Background on the study: COVID-19 samples, acute and convalescent, were from the United States, Italy and Spain. From T cells, B-cell-depleted T cells, or PBMCs came the material, which was cDNA or gDNA.

Authors' data handling: By means of reference gene primer amplification, nucleated cell counts were estimated. Produced via immunoSEQ multiplex PCR; TCRdb's table is partial and in-frame only. The V and J calls and clone size were taken over from that table, and D and trimming were inferred from the DNA. This table holds 150,000 to 200,000 clones, 88% found once. The sequencing input was peripheral blood. The sequence derives from a human donor in a cohort sampled during active COVID-19.

CDR3 in DNA: TGTGCCTGGAGTAGATCCGGGACTAGCGGGAGGGGGGAGCTGTTTTTT. This gives the protein CAWSRSGTSGRGELFF. The chain couples TRBV30 to TRBJ2-2; 15 nucleotides align to TRBD2. Losses at the gene ends were 2 bases for V and 8 bases for J; bases not matched to a gene: 6. Germline-derived CDR1 and CDR2 are GTSNPN and SVGIG (reference sequence). The CDR3 loop spans 16 amino acids. Full variable domain (remainder filled in from reference TRBV30 and TRBJ2-2): SQTIHQWPATLVQPVGSPLSLECTVEGTSNPNLYWYRQAAGRGLQLLFYSVGIGQISSEVPQNLSASRPQDRQFILSSKKLLLSDSGFYLCAWSRSGTSGRGELFFGEGSRLTVL.